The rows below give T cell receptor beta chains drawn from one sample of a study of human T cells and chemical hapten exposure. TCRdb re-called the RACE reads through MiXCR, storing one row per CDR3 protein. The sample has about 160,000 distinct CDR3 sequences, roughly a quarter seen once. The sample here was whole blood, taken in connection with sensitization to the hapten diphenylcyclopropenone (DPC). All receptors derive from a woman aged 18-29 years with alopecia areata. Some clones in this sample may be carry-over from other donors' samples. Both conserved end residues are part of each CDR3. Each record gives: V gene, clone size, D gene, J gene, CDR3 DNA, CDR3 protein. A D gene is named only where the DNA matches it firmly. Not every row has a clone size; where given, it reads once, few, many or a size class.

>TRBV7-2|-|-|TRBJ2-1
TGTGCCAGCAGCTTAGGAGGCGGGGCCGGAGGTAATGGTGAGCAGTTCTTC
CASSLGGGAGGNGEQFF
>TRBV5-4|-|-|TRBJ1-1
TGTGCCAGCAGCTTGGCCCAACCGGGATCTGAAGCTTTCTTT
CASSLAQPGSEAFF
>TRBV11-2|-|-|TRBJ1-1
TGTGCCAGCAGCGGTATCCGGGGGGTTGCTGAAGCTTTCTTT
CASSGIRGVAEAFF
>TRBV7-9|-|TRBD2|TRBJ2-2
TGTGCCAGCAGCAAGGGACTAGCGGGAGCGTCAGGAACCGGGGAGCTGTTTTTT
CASSKGLAGASGTGELFF
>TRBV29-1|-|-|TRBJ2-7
TGCAGCGTTGAAGTCCCGGATAGCTCCTACGAGCAGTACTTC
CSVEVPDSSYEQYF
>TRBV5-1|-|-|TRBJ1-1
TGCGCCAGCAGCTTAATCGGGAGCACTGAAGCTTTCTTT
CASSLIGSTEAFF
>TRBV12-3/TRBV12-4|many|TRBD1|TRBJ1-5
TGTGCCAGCAGTTTAGCGGACAGGGGACTGAATCAGCCCCAGCATTTT
CASSLADRGLNQPQHF
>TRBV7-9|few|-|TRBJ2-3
TGTGCCAGCAGTCAGATCTCAGATACGCAGTATTTT
CASSQISDTQYF
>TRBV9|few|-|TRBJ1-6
TGTGCCAGCAGCGTAGTTGGTGATTCACGGTCACCCCTCCACTTT
CASSVVGDSRSPLHF
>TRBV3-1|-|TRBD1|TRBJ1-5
TGTGCCAGCAGCCCTGGGACAGTTTACGAAGGCAATCAGCCCCAGCATTTT
CASSPGTVYEGNQPQHF
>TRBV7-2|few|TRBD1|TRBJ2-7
TGTGCCAGCAGCAGGGGGCCAACCTACGAGCAGTACTTC
CASSRGPTYEQYF
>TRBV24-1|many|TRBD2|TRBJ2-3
TGTGCCACCTCAGCGGGGTCGACAAGCACAGATACGCAGTATTTT
CATSAGSTSTDTQYF
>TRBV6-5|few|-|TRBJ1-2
TGTGCCAGCTCCGGTGCCGGATTCTATGGCTACACCTTC
CASSGAGFYGYTF
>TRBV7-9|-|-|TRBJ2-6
TGTGCCAGCAGCTTAGTCAGGGGGGTCTCTGGGACCAACGTCCTGACTTTC
CASSLVRGVSGTNVLTF
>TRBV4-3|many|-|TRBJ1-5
TGCGCCAGCAGCCCGCGTAATGGAAATCAGCCCCAGCATTTT
CASSPRNGNQPQHF
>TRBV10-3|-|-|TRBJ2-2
TGTGCCATCAGTGATCCATCCCGGGGAATGAACACCGGGGAGCTGTTTTTT
CAISDPSRGMNTGELFF
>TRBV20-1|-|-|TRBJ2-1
TGCAGTGCTAGTCTCAGGTACAATGAGCAGTTCTTC
CSASLRYNEQFF
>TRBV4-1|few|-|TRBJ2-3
TGCGCCAGCAGCCAAGTAACGCTTCTCACAGATACGCAGTATTTT
CASSQVTLLTDTQYF
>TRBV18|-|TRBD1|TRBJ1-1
TGTGCCAGCTCACCCGACAGGGTGGCCACTGAAGCTTTCTTT
CASSPDRVATEAFF
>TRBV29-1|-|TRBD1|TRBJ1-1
TGCAGCGTTGAACCCACAGGGGACACTGAAGCTTTCTTT
CSVEPTGDTEAFF
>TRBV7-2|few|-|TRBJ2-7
TGTGCCAGCAGCACCACGCTAGCGACCACTGGGAAGCAGTACTTC
CASSTTLATTGKQYF
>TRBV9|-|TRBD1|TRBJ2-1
TGTGCCAGCAGCAACACAGCTCAGACAGGGTCTGAGCAGTTCTTC
CASSNTAQTGSEQFF
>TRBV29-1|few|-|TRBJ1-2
TGCAGCGTGGGGATTCTCGGGACCGCCGGAGGAGGCTACACCTTC
CSVGILGTAGGGYTF
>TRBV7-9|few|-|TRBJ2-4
TGTGCCAGCAGCCACCAACAAGAAGCCAAAAACATTCAGTACTTC
CASSHQQEAKNIQYF
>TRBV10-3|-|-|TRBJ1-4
TGTGCCATCAGTGAGTCGCTGAGCGGGGAAAAACTGTTTTTT
CAISESLSGEKLFF
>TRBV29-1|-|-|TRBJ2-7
TGCAGCGTTGGTAACAGAGCCTACGAGCAGTACTTC
CSVGNRAYEQYF
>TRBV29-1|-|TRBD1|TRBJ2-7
TGCAGCGTGCACAGGGGCTCCTACGAGCAGTACTTC
CSVHRGSYEQYF
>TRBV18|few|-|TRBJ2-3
TGTGCCAGCTCACCTAGTCAGACAGATACGCAGTATTTT
CASSPSQTDTQYF
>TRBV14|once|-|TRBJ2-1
TGTGCCAGCAGCCGCCCCTGGGACAACGGGCAGTTCTTC
CASSRPWDNGQFF
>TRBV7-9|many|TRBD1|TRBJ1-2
TGTGCCAGCAGCTTGGACAGGGGCTACTACACCTTC
CASSLDRGYYTF
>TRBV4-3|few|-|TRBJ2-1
TGCGCCAGCAGCCAAGGACAAGAGAAGTTCTTC
CASSQGQEKFF
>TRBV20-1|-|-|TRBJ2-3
TGCAGTGCTAGGGGACATTCCCAGTATACGCAGTATTTT
CSARGHSQYTQYF
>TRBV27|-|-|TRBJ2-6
TGTGCCAGCAGTTCGGGACATTCGAGCTCTGGGGCCAACGTCCTGACTTTC
CASSSGHSSSGANVLTF
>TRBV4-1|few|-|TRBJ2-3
TGCGCCAGCAGTGACGACCGAACTACAGATACGCAGTATTTT
CASSDDRTTDTQYF
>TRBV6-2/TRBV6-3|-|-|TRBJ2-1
TGTGCCAGCACCCCCGGGCGGGACTGGTACAATGAGCAGTTCTTC
CASTPGRDWYNEQFF
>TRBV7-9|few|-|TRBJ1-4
TGTGCCAGCAGCCTCGCAGATGGAAGGACGAAACTGTTTTTT
CASSLADGRTKLFF
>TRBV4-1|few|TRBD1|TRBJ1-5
TGCGCCAGCAGCCTAGACAGGGGGGGCCAGCCCCAGCATTTT
CASSLDRGGQPQHF
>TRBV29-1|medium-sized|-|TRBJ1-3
TGCAGCGTTCTTGGGTCTAGCGCTGGAAACACCATATATTTT
CSVLGSSAGNTIYF
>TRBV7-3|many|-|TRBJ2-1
TGTGCCAGCGGGGGGAACAATGAGCAGTTCTTC
CASGGNNEQFF
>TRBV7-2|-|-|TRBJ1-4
TGTGCCAGCAGCTTGGGCCGAGCGGGGAGGAATGAAAAACTGTTTTTT
CASSLGRAGRNEKLFF
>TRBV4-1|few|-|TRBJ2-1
TGCGCCAGCAGCCAAAGGGATCCCTACAATGAGCAGTTCTTC
CASSQRDPYNEQFF
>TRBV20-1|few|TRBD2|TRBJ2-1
TGCAGTGCTCATAGCGGGAGGGGCTTCAATGAGCAGTTCTTC
CSAHSGRGFNEQFF
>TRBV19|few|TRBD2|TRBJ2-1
TGTGCCAGTAGTACGGGACTAGCGGGAAACAATGAGCAGTTCTTC
CASSTGLAGNNEQFF
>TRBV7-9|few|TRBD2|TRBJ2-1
TGTGCCAGCAGCTTAGACCCGCGGGGGTCGACAATTGAGCAGTTCTTC
CASSLDPRGSTIEQFF
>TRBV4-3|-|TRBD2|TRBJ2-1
TGCGCCAGCAGCCAAGTTCCCCGCGGGAGCTCCTACAATGAGCAGTTCTTC
CASSQVPRGSSYNEQFF
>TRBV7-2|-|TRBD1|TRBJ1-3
TGTGCCAGCAGCTTAGCGATTGGGGACAGGGATGGAAACACCATATATTTT
CASSLAIGDRDGNTIYF
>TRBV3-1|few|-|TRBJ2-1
TGTGCCAGCAGCCAAGATCCCGGGGTTGGTGAGCAGTTCTTC
CASSQDPGVGEQFF
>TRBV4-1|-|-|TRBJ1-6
TGCGCCAGCAGCCATCACCTCGGACCCTCGGGTAATTCACCCCTCCACTTT
CASSHHLGPSGNSPLHF
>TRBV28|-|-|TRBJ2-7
TGTGCCAGCATCTCCCCGGGTTATCCCTACGAGCAGTACTTC
CASISPGYPYEQYF
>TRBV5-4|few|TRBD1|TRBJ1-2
TGTGCCAGCAGCTTGGTGGGACAGGGGTTAGAAGATGGCTACACCTTC
CASSLVGQGLEDGYTF
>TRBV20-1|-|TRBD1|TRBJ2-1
TGCAGTGCTAGACCCGGGACAGGGGGGTACGAGCAGTTCTTC
CSARPGTGGYEQFF
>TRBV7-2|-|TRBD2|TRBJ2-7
TGTGCCAGCAGCTCCACCGGGGGGGCTGGCGTAAGTCAGTACTTC
CASSSTGGAGVSQYF
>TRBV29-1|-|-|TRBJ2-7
TGCAGCGTTCAGATTTCCTACGAGCAGTACTTC
CSVQISYEQYF
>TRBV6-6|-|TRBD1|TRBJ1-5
TGTGCCAGCAGCCCTCGACAGGGGGGAAATCAGCCCCAGCATTTT
CASSPRQGGNQPQHF